Included here is one T cell receptor beta chain sequence, with context. The target antigen is unknown. A junction end diverges from the germline sequence, so it may reflect a read error. TCRdb used MiXCR to reprocess the 5' RACE reads, holding one entry per CDR3 protein. The sample lists about 170,000 distinct CDR3 sequences, 10% to 15% seen once, with roughly 3.4% in the top ten. This sample is drawn from a study of T-cell memory formation after mild COVID-19. On the study more broadly: In these data, TCR clusters were largely donor specific.

This CDR3 is 14 amino acids long. Looked up from germline, CDR1 is MNHEY and CDR2 is SVGEGT. Study-wide results and limits: Clones that got smaller from day 15 to 85 had even CD4/CD8, while clones growing later tipped toward CD4+. Most CD4+ clones that shrank were in CM and EM, while CD8+ ones turned up in EMRA. Confirmation was lacking for SARS-CoV-2 specificity of second-wave clones that peaked on day 37.

This TCR was recovered from a man between 18 and 35 years old who had mild COVID-19 (a few samples of this study predate the infection). Cell type and time point are not known. The chain couples TRBV6-2 or TRBV6-3 to TRBJ1-1, with D uncertain. The sample consisted of PBMCs or a T cell subset sorted from them (not recorded which). Here the CDR3 reads CASSYSPGDTQAFF. The CDR3 coding sequence is TGTGCCAGCAGTTACTCCCCAGGTGACACTCAAGCTTTCTTT.